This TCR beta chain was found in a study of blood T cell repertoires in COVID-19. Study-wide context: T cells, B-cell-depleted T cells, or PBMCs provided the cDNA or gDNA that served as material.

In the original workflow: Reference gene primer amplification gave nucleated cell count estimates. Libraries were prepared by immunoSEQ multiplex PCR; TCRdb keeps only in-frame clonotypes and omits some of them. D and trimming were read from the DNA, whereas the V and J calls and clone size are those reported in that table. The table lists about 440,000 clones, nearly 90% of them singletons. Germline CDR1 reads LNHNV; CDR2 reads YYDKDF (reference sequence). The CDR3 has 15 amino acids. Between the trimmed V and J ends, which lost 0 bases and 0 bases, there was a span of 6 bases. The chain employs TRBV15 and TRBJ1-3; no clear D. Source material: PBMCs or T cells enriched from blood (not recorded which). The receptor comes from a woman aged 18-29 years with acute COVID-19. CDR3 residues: CATSRDYNSGNTIYF. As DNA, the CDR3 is TGTGCCACCAGCAGAGATTATAACTCTGGAAACACCATATATTTT.